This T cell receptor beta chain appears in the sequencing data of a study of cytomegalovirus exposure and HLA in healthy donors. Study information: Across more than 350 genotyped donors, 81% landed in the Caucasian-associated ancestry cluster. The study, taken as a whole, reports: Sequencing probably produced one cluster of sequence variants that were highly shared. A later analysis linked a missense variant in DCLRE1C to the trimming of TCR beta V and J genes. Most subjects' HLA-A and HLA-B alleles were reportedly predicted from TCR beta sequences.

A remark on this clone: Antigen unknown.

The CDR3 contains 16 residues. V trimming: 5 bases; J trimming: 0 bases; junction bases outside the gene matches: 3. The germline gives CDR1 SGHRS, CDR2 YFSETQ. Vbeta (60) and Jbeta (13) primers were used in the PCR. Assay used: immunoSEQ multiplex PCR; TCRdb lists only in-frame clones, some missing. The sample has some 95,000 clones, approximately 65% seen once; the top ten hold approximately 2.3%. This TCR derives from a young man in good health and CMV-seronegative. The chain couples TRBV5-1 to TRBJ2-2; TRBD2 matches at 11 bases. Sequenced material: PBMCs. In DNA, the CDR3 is TGCGCCAGCAGTTCACTAGCGGGAGCGAACACCGGGGAGCTGTTTTTT. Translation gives CASSSLAGANTGELFF.